These 24 T cell receptor beta chains were sequenced from one sample in a study of beta chain features in type 1 diabetes. Since all of the isolated RNA was reverse transcribed, expressed TCRB transcripts were what got sequenced. The table came from immunoSEQ multiplex PCR; TCRdb's copy has only in-frame clones and leaves some out. Among roughly 150,000 clones listed, 7% to 10% were seen once. The sample consisted of central memory CD4+ T cells from blood. The receptors come from a woman aged 18-29 years in good health.

This clone appeared a few times. The sample carries other DNA sequences with the same CDR3. The chain links TRBV5-1 to TRBJ2-3; 9 bases match TRBD2. The CDR3 covers 16 residues. V trimming: 0 bases; J trimming: 4 bases; junction bases outside the gene matches: 6. The germline CDR1 and CDR2 sequences are SGHRS and YFSETQ. In DNA, the CDR3 is TGCGCCAGCAGCTTGGCTGGACTAGCGTCATCAGATACGCAGTATTTT. This gives the protein CASSLAGLASSDTQYF. Combining the CDR3 with reference TRBV5-1 and TRBJ2-3 gives the whole variable domain KAGVTQTPRYLIKTRGQQVTLSCSPISGHRSVSWYQQTPGQGLQFLFEYFSETQRNKGNFPGRFSGRQFSNSRSEMNVSTLELGDSALYLCASSLAGLASSDTQYFGPGTRLTVL.

The chain uses TRBV10-3 and TRBJ1-1; possibly TRBD1 for D (6 bases). V shed 3 bases and J shed 5 bases, with 10 bases lying between them. From germline, CDR1 is ENHRY and CDR2 SYGVKD. The CDR3 loop spans 13 amino acids. This chain's CDR3 is CAISERGGTEAFF. CDR3 nucleotide sequence: TGTGCCATCAGTGAAAGAGGGGGTACTGAAGCTTTCTTT.

The chain carries TRBV5-1 and TRBJ2-1, with D possibly being TRBD2 (6 bases). The germline gives CDR1 SGHRS, CDR2 YFSETQ. The V end was cut by 5 bases, the J end by 8 bases, with 17 bases between. CDR3 length: 14 residues. The CDR3 loop reads CASSRDSIGDEQFF. CDR3 DNA sequence: TGCGCCAGCAGTCGGGACTCCATAGGGGATGAGCAGTTCTTC.

This clone was seen more than once but under ten times. V usage is TRBV7-6 and J usage is TRBJ2-7; maybe TRBD2 (6 bases). The V end lost 1 base, the J end lost 3 bases, and 7 bases lay between the germline ends. This CDR3 is 13 amino acids long. Germline V gene sequence: CDR1 SGHVS, CDR2 FNYEAQ. The CDR3 loop reads CASSLGGDYEQYF. For the CDR3, the DNA is TGTGCCAGCAGCTTAGGGGGGGACTACGAGCAGTACTTC.

The chain links TRBV6-8 to TRBJ2-5; no reliable D call. This CDR3 comprises 10 residues. V gave up 3 bases and J gave up 6 bases, with 2 bases separating them. From germline, CDR1 is MNHGY and CDR2 SAAAGT. In nucleotides, the CDR3 is TGTGCCAGCAGTTATAAGACCCAGTACTTC. This translates into CASSYKTQYF.

The sample holds a few counts of this clone. The V and J genes are TRBV5-1 and TRBJ2-3; D is perhaps TRBD2 (5 bases). The CDR3 is 15 residues long. CDR1 and CDR2 from the germline V gene are SGHRS and YFSETQ. The V gene lost 0 bases and the J gene lost 1 base, with 9 bases spanning the gap. CDR3 coding DNA: TGCGCCAGCAGCTTGGCGGGGAAAGGCACAGATACGCAGTATTTT. It specifies CASSLAGKGTDTQYF. Combining the CDR3 with reference TRBV5-1 and TRBJ2-3 gives the whole variable domain KAGVTQTPRYLIKTRGQQVTLSCSPISGHRSVSWYQQTPGQGLQFLFEYFSETQRNKGNFPGRFSGRQFSNSRSEMNVSTLELGDSALYLCASSLAGKGTDTQYFGPGTRLTVL.

This clone has more than one count but fewer than ten. The chain is built from TRBV5-1 and TRBJ2-1; possible D gene TRBD2, 6 bases. With 3 bases removed from V and 10 bases from J, the gap between germline ends came to 17 bases. This CDR3 spans 14 amino acids. The germline V gene has CDR1 SGHRS and CDR2 YFSETQ. CDR3 in amino acids: CASSSRTTTAEQFF. DNA of the CDR3: TGCGCCAGCAGCTCCCGGACTACCACCGCAGAGCAGTTCTTC.

This clone has only a few counts. J is TRBJ2-4 and V is TRBV29-1; D gene ambiguous. CDR3 length: 11 amino acids. Germline values: CDR1 SQVTM, CDR2 ANQGSEA. The V end was cut by 1 base, the J end by 6 bases, with 4 bases between. The chain's CDR3 is CSVEGANIQYF. CDR3 coding DNA: TGCAGCGTTGAAGGGGCAAACATTCAGTACTTC.

This sequence joins TRBV7-9 and TRBJ2-7; D is uncertain. CDR3 length: 11 residues. V shed 1 base and J shed 7 bases, with 5 bases lying between them. CDR1 is SEHNR and CDR2 is FQNEAQ in the germline V gene (reference sequence). The CDR3 sequence is CASSLEREQYF. In DNA, the CDR3 is TGTGCCAGCAGCTTAGAGAGGGAGCAGTACTTC.

This clone was observed a handful of times. The gene calls are TRBV5-4 and TRBJ1-2; the D gene is possibly TRBD1 (6 bases). The V and J ends lost 4 bases and 8 bases respectively, with 18 bases between them. The CDR3 loop spans 14 amino acids. Germline CDR1 is SGHNT and CDR2 is YYREEE (reference sequence). The CDR3 sequence: CASSPTQQGSGYTF. In DNA form, the CDR3 reads TGTGCCAGCAGCCCAACTCAACAGGGATCCGGCTACACCTTC.

This clone was found a few times. The chain recombines TRBV6-6 with TRBJ1-5; D is ambiguous. V lost 6 bases and J lost 3, with 6 bases in between. Germline CDR1 and CDR2: MNHNY and SVGAGI (reference sequence). This CDR3 comprises 12 residues. The CDR3 protein is CASRHNNQPQHF. The CDR3, as DNA: TGTGCCAGCAGGCACAACAATCAGCCCCAGCATTTT.

This clone has just a few counts. This rearrangement joins TRBV12-5 to TRBJ1-4, with D unclear. V lost 0 bases, J lost 3 bases, and 5 bases lay in between. Germline V gives CDR1 LGHNT, CDR2 FRNRAP. The CDR3 length is 14 residues. As DNA, the CDR3 is TGTGCTAGTGGTTTGGTTACAGCTAATGAAAAACTGTTTTTT. Translating gives CASGLVTANEKLFF.

The chain recombines TRBV9 with TRBJ2-3; no definite D call. V lost 4 bases and J lost 2, with 5 bases in between. This CDR3 has 12 residues. CDR1 is SGDLS and CDR2 is YYNGEE in the germline V gene. The CDR3 DNA reads TGTGCCAGCAGCCAGGACACAGATACGCAGTATTTT. Translation: CASSQDTDTQYF.

This sequence joins TRBV18 and TRBJ2-5, with D possibly TRBD2 on 7 matching bases. This CDR3 region has 15 residues. The V end was cut by 4 bases, the J end by 4 bases, with 16 bases between. Germline V lookup: CDR1 KGHSH, CDR2 LQKENI. CDR3 DNA: TGTGCCAGCTCACTAGCAGGCGGGGGCCGAGAGACCCAGTACTTC. This translates into CASSLAGGGRETQYF.

This clone turned up a few times. This chain uses TRBV19 with TRBJ1-2; 8 bases match TRBD1. CDR1 is LNHDA and CDR2 is SQIVND in the germline V gene (reference sequence). J lost 6 bases, V lost 6 bases, and 6 bases had no gene match. The CDR3 runs 13 residues. CDR3: CASRPGQGDGYTF. Written as DNA, the CDR3 is TGTGCCAGTAGACCCGGACAGGGAGATGGCTACACCTTC.

The rearrangement links TRBV27 to TRBJ2-1, with D possibly being TRBD2 (6 bases). CDR1 is MNHEY and CDR2 is SMNVEV in the germline V gene (reference sequence). This CDR3 has 13 residues. V was pared by 8 bases and J by 2 bases, with 10 bases between. CDR3 amino acids: CASEAGPYNEQFF. For the CDR3, the DNA is TGTGCCAGCGAGGCGGGACCCTACAATGAGCAGTTCTTC.

The table lists this clone with many counts. The gene calls are TRBV12-5 and TRBJ2-1; TRBD2 matches at 10 bases. The CDR3 runs 16 residues. Per germline, CDR1 LGHNT and CDR2 FRNRAP. V shed 4 bases, J shed 2 bases, and the junction held 5 bases outside the gene matches. The CDR3 region has the DNA TGTGCTAGTGGTTCCCGACTAGCGGGCACCTACAATGAGCAGTTCTTC. This gives the protein CASGSRLAGTYNEQFF.

The J gene is TRBJ2-5, the V gene TRBV30, with TRBD2 matching over 7 bases. The CDR3 covers 13 residues. CDR1 and CDR2 from the germline V gene are GTSNPN and SVGIG (reference sequence). V gave up 4 bases and J gave up 5 bases; unmatched junction bases: 7. CDR3 sequence: CAWTGLGMETQYF. The CDR3, as DNA: TGTGCCTGGACCGGACTAGGGATGGAGACCCAGTACTTC.

This clone has a handful of counts. V gene TRBV19 combines with J gene TRBJ2-3, with TRBD2 identical over 14 bases. V was pared by 5 bases and J by 2 bases, with 6 bases of the junction left unmatched. This CDR3 contains 17 residues. From germline, CDR1 is LNHDA and CDR2 SQIVND (reference sequence). For the CDR3, the DNA is TGTGCCAGTAGTCTCCGACTAGCGGGGGGGGACACAGATACGCAGTATTTT. This encodes CASSLRLAGGDTDTQYF.

The rearrangement uses TRBV7-3 and TRBJ2-1, with unresolved D. The CDR3 contains 12 residues. The V end was cut by 1 base, the J end by 10 bases, with 8 bases between. Germline CDR1 is SGHTA and CDR2 is FQGTGA. CDR3 sequence (DNA): TGTGCCAGCAGCTTAATCTCCGGGGAGCAGTTCTTC. Protein sequence: CASSLISGEQFF.

The chain employs TRBV7-2 and TRBJ2-5; TRBD2 matches at 7 bases. The CDR3 covers 13 residues. Trimming removed 4 bases from V and 1 base from J; junction bases left unmatched: 0. From germline, CDR1 is SGHTA and CDR2 FQGNSA. Written as DNA, the CDR3 is TGTGCCAGCAGCTGGGGGGGCCAAGAGACCCAGTACTTC. It is translated as CASSWGGQETQYF.

Only a few counts were recorded for this clone. The chain is built from TRBV2 and TRBJ1-2; D possibly corresponds to TRBD1 (6 bases). Germline CDR1 and CDR2: SNHLY and FYNNEI. The CDR3 totals 12 residues. The V and J ends lost 11 bases and 4 bases respectively, with 14 bases between them. The DNA for the CDR3 is TGTGCCTGCTTCCGGGACACCTATGGCTACACCTTC. This gives the protein CACFRDTYGYTF.

This clone was recorded a few times. The chain carries TRBV7-2 and TRBJ1-2, with D uncertain. The CDR3 covers 14 residues. Germline V CDR1 and CDR2: SGHTA, FQGNSA. V lost 0 bases and J lost 5, with 10 bases in between. This CDR3 is CASSLATAWYGYTF. The DNA of the CDR3 is TGTGCCAGCAGCTTAGCCACAGCATGGTATGGCTACACCTTC.

There are a few counts of this clone. V is TRBV6-6 and J is TRBJ1-3; D gene ambiguous. V was pared by 5 bases and J by 0 bases, with 8 bases between. Germline-derived CDR1 and CDR2 are MNHNY and SVGAGI (reference sequence). The CDR3 is made up of 14 amino acids. Written as DNA, the CDR3 is TGTGCCAGCAGTCGAACTAGCTCTGGAAACACCATATATTTT. Amino acids: CASSRTSSGNTIYF.